Detailed here is one T cell receptor beta chain. Its antigen is undetermined. People who had autoimmune disease history or systemic immunosuppression were excluded. The protocol was immunoSEQ multiplex PCR, while the TCRdb copy is restricted to in-frame clones and leaves out a portion. This table holds under 45,000 clones, approximately 78% found once. The data stem from a study of OX40 agonist ivuxolimab in advanced cancers. Whole-study context: In this cohort, patients received ivuxolimab, an agonistic anti-OX40 (CD134) antibody. Three patients responded partially, comprising one with hepatocellular carcinoma and two with cutaneous melanoma. Study findings and constraints: CD8+ T cells (on average) carried more expanded clones than CD4+ T cells.

The CDR3 contains 15 residues. Germline V lookup: CDR1 MNHEY, CDR2 SVGAGI. Trimming took 4 bases from V and 3 from J; bases not matched to a gene: 6. The sequence was obtained from an adult with an advanced solid tumor such as melanoma, head and neck, liver or kidney cancer. V usage is TRBV6-5 and J usage is TRBJ1-3, with 7 bases matching TRBD1. Source: CD4+ or CD8+ T cells sorted from blood, taken in a trial of the OX40 agonist ivuxolimab. CDR3: CASSWDSRSGNTIYF. The CDR3 DNA follows: TGTGCCAGCAGTTGGGACAGTCGAAGTGGAAACACCATATATTTT.